These 27 T cell receptor beta chains were sequenced from one sample in a study of cytomegalovirus exposure and HLA in healthy donors. Profiling relied on immunoSEQ multiplex PCR, and the TCRdb table lists in-frame clones only, not all of them. The sample lists some 260,000 clones; over 75% were seen once. The source material was PBMCs. The receptors derive from a man aged 18 to 35 in good health and CMV-seropositive.

The chain is built from TRBV5-1 and TRBJ2-2; weak D call: TRBD1 (6 bases). The CDR3 runs to 16 residues. The V end lost 4 bases, the J end lost 6 bases, and 19 bases lay between the germline ends. Per germline, CDR1 SGHRS and CDR2 YFSETQ. CDR3 protein: CASSLGAAGAPGELFF. In nucleotides, the CDR3 is TGCGCCAGCAGCCTGGGGGCGGCGGGTGCCCCCGGGGAGCTGTTTTTT.

This clone was recorded only once. The rearrangement joins TRBV19 to TRBJ1-1; D remains ambiguous. The CDR3 runs to 15 residues. CDR1 and CDR2 from the germline V gene are LNHDA and SQIVND (reference sequence). The V and J ends lost 5 bases and 1 base respectively, with 14 bases between them. For the CDR3, the DNA is TGTGCCAGTAGTCCCCTACCGGTTTGGAACACTGAAGCTTTCTTT. It specifies CASSPLPVWNTEAFF.

The rearrangement links TRBV30 to TRBJ2-5; 15 bases are a match to TRBD2. Germline CDR1 reads GTSNPN; CDR2 reads SVGIG (reference sequence). The trim removed 7 bases at V and 0 bases at J, leaving 15 bases unmatched. This CDR3 comprises 19 residues. This CDR3 reads CASSPGTSGRTSYQETQYF. The CDR3 nucleotides are TGTGCCTCATCACCGGGGACTAGCGGGAGGACCTCGTACCAAGAGACCCAGTACTTC.

The genes are TRBV30 and TRBJ2-1; 8 bases are shared with TRBD2. Per germline, CDR1 GTSNPN and CDR2 SVGIG (reference sequence). Losses at the gene ends were 4 bases for V and 11 bases for J; bases not matched to a gene: 28. The CDR3 is made up of 19 amino acids. The CDR3 sequence is CAWIIAGTSRPAVNKKQFF. CDR3 nucleotides: TGTGCCTGGATCATAGCCGGGACTAGTCGCCCGGCCGTGAACAAAAAGCAGTTCTTC.

The chain carries TRBV2 and TRBJ2-1; 8 positions match TRBD2. This CDR3 has 19 residues. The V segment lost 3 bases and the J segment 6 bases; nucleotides outside the gene matches: 19. From germline, CDR1 is SNHLY and CDR2 FYNNEI. The CDR3 protein is CASSDHLRGSYGRVNEQFF. The CDR3 bases are TGTGCCAGCAGTGACCACCTACGGGGGAGCTACGGGAGGGTCAATGAGCAGTTCTTC.

The chain recombines TRBV4-1 with TRBJ2-2, with D uncertain. The CDR3 loop spans 15 amino acids. Trimming cost V 0 bases and J 7 bases, with 12 bases left between them. Germline loops: CDR1 MGHRA, CDR2 YSYEKL. CDR3 region: CASSQDFTPGGELFF. In nucleotides, the CDR3 is TGCGCCAGCAGCCAAGATTTCACCCCTGGCGGGGAGCTGTTTTTT.

The gene calls are TRBV2 and TRBJ1-1; D is perhaps TRBD1 (6 bases). V lost 7 bases, J lost 2 bases, and 11 bases lay in between. The CDR3 has 13 residues. Germline V CDR1 and CDR2: SNHLY, FYNNEI. The CDR3 bases are TGTGCCAGCACAGGGGTAACCAACACTGAAGCTTTCTTT. Protein product: CASTGVTNTEAFF.

This chain connects TRBV18 to TRBJ2-7; D is possibly TRBD1 or TRBD2 (5 bases each). With 3 bases removed from V and 13 bases from J, the gap between germline ends came to 19 bases. The CDR3 loop spans 13 amino acids. Germline loops: CDR1 KGHSH, CDR2 LQKENI. In nucleotides, the CDR3 is TGTGCCAGCTCACCCTCGGGGCAGGGTGATTGTTACTTC. Its protein product is CASSPSGQGDCYF. Together with reference TRBV18 and TRBJ2-7, the CDR3 gives the full variable domain: NAGVMQNPRHLVRRRGQEARLRCSPMKGHSHVYWYRQLPEEGLKFMVYLQKENIIDESGMPKERFSAEFPKEGPSILRIQQVVRGDSAAYFCASSPSGQGDCYFGPGTRLTVT.

The gene calls are TRBV5-1 and TRBJ2-5, with D possibly matching TRBD1 (6 bases). CDR1 and CDR2 (germline): SGHRS, YFSETQ. The V end lost 1 base, the J end lost 4 bases, and 14 bases lay between the germline ends. This CDR3 spans 15 amino acids. Here the CDR3 reads CASSLQDSLVETQYF. CDR3 nucleotide sequence: TGCGCCAGCAGCTTGCAGGACAGCCTCGTAGAGACCCAGTACTTC.

This chain connects TRBV29-1 to TRBJ2-2; D gene unclear. From germline, CDR1 is SQVTM and CDR2 ANQGSEA. The V gene lost 5 bases and the J gene lost 6 bases, with 10 bases spanning the gap. The CDR3 is 12 amino acids. This CDR3 is CSVLSEAGELFF. The CDR3 DNA is TGCAGCGTTCTCTCAGAGGCCGGGGAGCTGTTTTTT.

This clone was detected only once. The V gene is TRBV2, the J gene TRBJ2-5; TRBD1 agrees at 7 bases. CDR1 and CDR2 from the germline V gene are SNHLY and FYNNEI. The ends lost 8 bases at V and 2 bases at J; junction bases unmatched: 14. The CDR3 is made up of 16 amino acids. The CDR3 bases are TGTGCCAGCGTCTCGGGACAGAAGACCCTACAAGAGACCCAGTACTTC. This translates into CASVSGQKTLQETQYF.

This chain's CDR3 is CAWNLPGRNTEAFF. For the CDR3, the DNA is TGTGCCTGGAACCTCCCGGGACGGAACACTGAAGCTTTCTTT. The rearrangement joins TRBV30 to TRBJ1-1; a possible D gene is TRBD1 (5 bases). The germline gives CDR1 GTSNPN, CDR2 SVGIG (reference sequence). This CDR3 contains 14 residues. V shed 4 bases and J shed 1 base, with 13 bases lying between them.

Concerning this clone: Sequence at one end of the junction differs from germline and may be a read error. This chain links TRBV7-2 with TRBJ2-1, with D perhaps TRBD1 or TRBD2 (5 bases each). CDR1 and CDR2 (germline): SGHTA, FQGNSA. CDR3 length: 13 residues. The CDR3 spells CVSSAGQGAEQFF. DNA of the CDR3: TGTGTCAGCAGCGCGGGCCAGGGTGCTGAGCAGTTCTTC. Drawing the rest from reference TRBV7-2 and TRBJ2-1, the complete variable domain is GAGVSQSPSNKVTEKGKDVELRCDPISGHTALYWYRQSLGQGLEFLIYFQGNSAPDKSGLPSDRFSAERTGGSVSTLTIQRTQQEDSAVYLCVSSAGQGAEQFFGPGTRLTVL.

This chain connects TRBV10-2 to TRBJ2-1, with 16 bases lining up with TRBD2. The CDR3 sequence is 19 residues long. J lost 8 bases, V lost 4 bases, and 14 bases had no gene match. From germline, CDR1 is WSHSY and CDR2 SAAADI. DNA of the CDR3: TGCGCCAGCAGTGGTGGGACTAGCGGGAGGGGCCTCTTTTCAGATGAGCAGTTCTTC. This translates into CASSGGTSGRGLFSDEQFF.

This clone was seen a handful of times. The chain links TRBV7-8 to TRBJ2-7, with TRBD2 matching over 7 bases. Per germline, CDR1 SGHVS and CDR2 FQNEAQ. Trimming at V came to 0 bases and at J to 0 bases, leaving 2 bases not matched to a gene. The CDR3 spans 15 residues. This CDR3 reads CASSLAGGSSYEQYF. Written as DNA, the CDR3 is TGTGCCAGCAGCTTAGCCGGCGGGAGCTCCTACGAGCAGTACTTC.

The chain links TRBV30 to TRBJ1-2, with 9 positions matching TRBD1. Germline V gene sequence: CDR1 GTSNPN, CDR2 SVGIG (reference sequence). V gave up 0 bases and J gave up 8 bases; unmatched junction bases: 4. This CDR3 is 13 amino acids long. CDR3 coding DNA: TGTGCCTGGAGTGTCGGGACAGGGATGGGCTACACCTTC. It is translated as CAWSVGTGMGYTF.

As DNA, the CDR3 is TGTGCCAGCAGCTCGAGCGCATTCTACAATGAGCAGTTCTTC. Amino acid sequence: CASSSSAFYNEQFF. V and J are TRBV5-6 and TRBJ2-1; unclear D gene. Germline-derived CDR1 and CDR2 are SGHDT and YYEEEE. The CDR3 extends over 14 amino acids. V dropped 3 bases and J dropped 3 bases, with 10 bases sitting between them.

The chain joins TRBV9 to TRBJ2-3; 14 bases match TRBD2. The length of the CDR3 is 18 residues. CDR1 is SGDLS, CDR2 YYNGEE, per germline. The trim removed 0 bases at V and 6 bases at J, leaving 9 bases unmatched. CDR3 sequence: CASSVGLAGGPSPDTQYF. The CDR3 DNA sequence: TGTGCCAGCAGCGTAGGACTAGCGGGAGGGCCAAGTCCGGATACGCAGTATTTT.

V is TRBV30 and J is TRBJ2-1, with a possible D match to TRBD2 (5 bases). Germline lookup yields CDR1 GTSNPN and CDR2 SVGIG (reference sequence). Trimming shortened V by 3 bases and J by 4 bases, and 7 bases separated the two germline ends. There are 12 residues in the CDR3. The DNA for the CDR3 is TGTGCCTGGAGACTAGGGTACAATGAGCAGTTCTTC. Its translation is CAWRLGYNEQFF.

V gene TRBV5-1 combines with J gene TRBJ2-3; no reliable D call. The V gene lost 0 bases and the J gene lost 0 bases, with 8 bases spanning the gap. The length of the CDR3 is 15 residues. Germline V gene sequence: CDR1 SGHRS, CDR2 YFSETQ. For the CDR3, the DNA is TGCGCCAGCAGCTTGGACGGATCCAGCACAGATACGCAGTATTTT. Translated, it gives CASSLDGSSTDTQYF. Drawing the rest from reference TRBV5-1 and TRBJ2-3, the complete variable domain is KAGVTQTPRYLIKTRGQQVTLSCSPISGHRSVSWYQQTPGQGLQFLFEYFSETQRNKGNFPGRFSGRQFSNSRSEMNVSTLELGDSALYLCASSLDGSSTDTQYFGPGTRLTVL.

The V call is TRBV28, the J call TRBJ2-7; TRBD2 is a possible D gene (5 bases). Germline CDR1 reads MDHEN; CDR2 reads SYDVKM. V was trimmed by 1 base and J by 3 bases, leaving 13 bases between them. The CDR3 sequence is 15 residues long. The CDR3 loop is CASSLFAGGVYEQYF. The CDR3 nucleotides are TGTGCCAGCAGTTTATTCGCTGGAGGAGTCTACGAGCAGTACTTC.

This chain uses TRBV11-3 with TRBJ1-3; D might be TRBD1 (5 bases). Trimming cost V 4 bases and J 0 bases, with 13 bases left between them. Germline V gene sequence: CDR1 SGHNT, CDR2 YENEEA. CDR3 length: 16 residues. This chain's CDR3 is CASSSGQSPSGNTIYF. The CDR3 DNA sequence: TGTGCCAGCAGCTCCGGACAATCCCCCTCTGGAAACACCATATATTTT.

The rearrangement joins TRBV9 to TRBJ1-1; TRBD1 is a possible D gene (6 bases). Germline values: CDR1 SGDLS, CDR2 YYNGEE. Deletions cut 7 bases from V and 0 bases from J, with 16 bases between. The CDR3 is 15 amino acids. The CDR3 DNA sequence: TGTGCCAGCCAGCCTAGACAGGCGATGAACACTGAAGCTTTCTTT. Translating it yields CASQPRQAMNTEAFF. Supplemented by reference TRBV9 and TRBJ1-1, the full variable domain reads DSGVTQTPKHLITATGQRVTLRCSPRSGDLSVYWYQQSLDQGLQFLIQYYNGEERAKGNILERFSAQQFPDLHSELNLSSLELGDSALYFCASQPRQAMNTEAFFGQGTRLTVV.

The DNA of the CDR3 is TGTGCCATCAGTGAGGGGCCTCGGGAGAGGACAGATACGCAGTATTTT. Translation gives CAISEGPRERTDTQYF. This sequence joins TRBV10-3 and TRBJ2-3, with a tentative D call TRBD2 (6 bases). Germline CDR1 and CDR2: ENHRY and SYGVKD. Trimming pared 2 bases from V and 3 bases from J, leaving 15 bases between. The CDR3 length is 16 residues.

The CDR3 DNA reads as TGTGCCAGCAGTGAATTTGGTATAGGCAGGAACACTGAAGCTTTCTTT. Translating it yields CASSEFGIGRNTEAFF. This chain connects TRBV25-1 to TRBJ1-1; D gene uncertain. Per the germline V gene, CDR1 is MGHDK and CDR2 is SYGVNS. CDR3 length: 16 residues. V was cut by 1 base and J by 1 base, with 13 bases left in between.

The rearrangement links TRBV5-6 to TRBJ2-1, with 9 bases matching TRBD2. The trim removed 5 bases at V and 9 bases at J, leaving 9 bases unmatched. The CDR3 length is 14 residues. Germline CDR1 is SGHDT and CDR2 is YYEEEE. In DNA form, the CDR3 reads TGTGCCAGCAGTTTGATAGCGGGAGAATCTGAGCAGTTCTTC. It yields the protein CASSLIAGESEQFF.

V and J are TRBV27 and TRBJ2-2; TRBD1 matches 10 bases. The CDR3 is made up of 16 amino acids. Germline values: CDR1 MNHEY, CDR2 SMNVEV (reference sequence). V was pared by 6 bases and J by 5 bases, with 9 bases of the junction left unmatched. The CDR3 nucleotides read TGTGCCAGCAGCTGGGCGGGACAGGGGAGAACCGGGGAGCTGTTTTTT. Its protein is CASSWAGQGRTGELFF.